Presented here are 17 T cell receptor beta chains from one specimen sequenced in a study of blood T cell repertoires in COVID-19. The table came from immunoSEQ multiplex PCR; TCRdb's copy has only in-frame clones and leaves some out. This sample has tens of thousands of clones, with about 82% found just once. Material: peripheral blood. These receptors were obtained from a man older than 75 with active COVID-19.

V usage is TRBV11-2 and J usage is TRBJ2-7, with D possibly being TRBD2 (7 bases). The V gene's germline CDR1 is SGHAT and CDR2 FQNNGV. Trimming removed 5 bases from V and 6 bases from J, with 20 bases in between. The CDR3 contains 15 residues. In DNA, the CDR3 is TGTGCCAGCAGCCCAAGAGGGGCCGGGGGGCTCGAGCAGTACTTC. It encodes CASSPRGAGGLEQYF.

The rearrangement joins TRBV4-1 to TRBJ1-1, with 8 bases matching TRBD1. CDR1 is MGHRA and CDR2 is YSYEKL in the germline V gene. The CDR3 loop spans 16 amino acids. Trimming took 5 bases from V and 0 from J; bases not matched to a gene: 8. The CDR3 sequence is CASSVAGQGLNTEAFF. The DNA for the CDR3 is TGCGCCAGCAGCGTAGCCGGACAGGGACTGAACACTGAAGCTTTCTTT.

V is TRBV19 and J is TRBJ2-1; D might be TRBD2 (5 bases). Trimming left V 0 bases short and J 9 bases short, with 9 bases between. Germline-derived CDR1 and CDR2 are LNHDA and SQIVND (reference sequence). This CDR3 comprises 13 residues. The CDR3 nucleotides are TGTGCCAGTAGTATAGAATCGGGGAGTGAGCAGTTCTTC. Residues: CASSIESGSEQFF.

This clone came up once. CDR3 sequence reads: CASSHTPGTGSQPQHF. The CDR3 DNA sequence: TGTGCCAGCAGCCACACTCCCGGGACAGGGTCGCAGCCCCAGCATTTT. This chain links TRBV11-2 with TRBJ1-5; 9 positions agree with TRBD1. V lost 5 bases and J lost 7; bases outside the gene matches: 12. In germline, CDR1 is SGHAT, CDR2 FQNNGV. The CDR3 is made up of 16 amino acids.

This clone has more than one count but fewer than ten. The chain links TRBV11-3 to TRBJ2-7; 10 nucleotides match TRBD2. Trimming took 0 bases from V and 4 from J; bases not matched to a gene: 6. This CDR3 has 16 amino acids. Germline CDR1 is SGHNT and CDR2 is YENEEA. CDR3 sequence: CASSLDPLAGRYEQYF. In DNA form, the CDR3 reads TGTGCCAGCAGCTTAGATCCACTAGCGGGGAGATACGAGCAGTACTTC.

This clone showed up just once. The CDR3 spells CASRTGTANTEAFF. The CDR3 DNA reads TGTGCCAGCAGAACCGGGACAGCGAACACTGAAGCTTTCTTT. The chain has TRBV5-5 and TRBJ1-1; the match to TRBD1 covers 7 bases. The CDR3 consists of 14 residues. CDR1 is SGHKS, CDR2 YYEKEE, per germline (reference sequence). J was trimmed by 1 base and V by 5 bases; bases with no gene match: 5.

The chain has TRBV6-5 and TRBJ2-7; perhaps TRBD2 as D (5 bases). Per the germline V gene, CDR1 is MNHEY and CDR2 is SVGAGI. Trimming left V 2 bases short and J 7 bases short, with 12 bases between. The CDR3 contains 13 residues. CDR3 region: CASSYQREWEQYF. CDR3 coding DNA: TGTGCCAGCAGTTACCAACGGGAATGGGAGCAGTACTTC.

The rearrangement uses TRBV5-1 and TRBJ2-3; the D gene is possibly TRBD2 (6 bases). The CDR3 has 16 amino acids. In germline, CDR1 is SGHRS, CDR2 YFSETQ. V was trimmed by 3 bases and J by 6 bases, leaving 20 bases between them. The chain's CDR3 is CASSYQERARGDTQYF. The CDR3, as DNA: TGCGCCAGCAGCTACCAAGAGCGGGCCCGCGGTGATACGCAGTATTTT.

This rearrangement joins TRBV5-1 to TRBJ2-2; 7 bases map to TRBD1. V lost 4 bases and J lost 0; bases outside the gene matches: 3. CDR1 and CDR2 (germline): SGHRS, YFSETQ. The CDR3 covers 15 residues. CDR3 residues: CASSHDRANTGELFF. The CDR3 coding sequence is TGCGCCAGCAGCCATGACAGGGCGAACACCGGGGAGCTGTTTTTT. The entire variable domain, with the rest obtained from reference TRBV5-1 and TRBJ2-2, is as follows: KAGVTQTPRYLIKTRGQQVTLSCSPISGHRSVSWYQQTPGQGLQFLFEYFSETQRNKGNFPGRFSGRQFSNSRSEMNVSTLELGDSALYLCASSHDRANTGELFFGEGSRLTVL.

J is TRBJ2-1 and V is TRBV18; D might be TRBD1 (9 bases). With 2 bases removed from V and 2 bases from J, the gap between germline ends came to 22 bases. Germline lookup yields CDR1 KGHSH and CDR2 LQKENI. This CDR3 comprises 19 residues. CDR3 in amino acids: CASSPGTGITSGTYNEQFF. Written as DNA, the CDR3 is TGTGCCAGCTCACCAGGGACAGGGATTACTAGCGGAACCTACAATGAGCAGTTCTTC.

J is TRBJ2-5 and V is TRBV7-2; 8 bases are a match to TRBD2. Germline values: CDR1 SGHTA, CDR2 FQGNSA. CDR3 length: 14 amino acids. CDR3 amino acids: CATGGRIGQETQYF. CDR3 sequence (DNA): TGTGCTACCGGCGGGAGGATAGGGCAAGAGACCCAGTACTTC.

This clone was found once. The rearrangement uses TRBV19 and TRBJ2-2; D is possibly TRBD1 (5 bases). The ends were cut back, 2 bases at V and 3 bases at J, with 7 bases in the middle. Germline V gives CDR1 LNHDA, CDR2 SQIVND (reference sequence). The CDR3 length is 14 residues. The DNA of the CDR3 is TGTGCCAGTAGTATACAGGGCGACACCGGGGAGCTGTTTTTT. As protein: CASSIQGDTGELFF.

The gene calls are TRBV28 and TRBJ2-1; 9 nucleotides align to TRBD1. V lost 7 bases, J lost 6 bases, and 10 bases stayed unmatched. The germline CDR1 and CDR2 sequences are MDHEN and SYDVKM. The CDR3 has 15 amino acids. The CDR3 is CASKATGGGGNEQFF. Written as DNA, the CDR3 is TGTGCCAGCAAGGCGACAGGGGGAGGGGGCAATGAGCAGTTCTTC. The complete variable domain, with remaining parts taken from reference TRBV28 and TRBJ2-1, reads DVKVTQSSRYLVKRTGEKVFLECVQDMDHENMFWYRQDPGLGLRLIYFSYDVKMKEKGDIPEGYSVSREKKERFSLILESASTNQTSMYLCASKATGGGGNEQFFGPGTRLTVL.

This chain links TRBV2 with TRBJ1-3; unclear D gene. V was clipped by 7 bases and J by 0 bases, with 10 bases between them. The germline CDR1 and CDR2 sequences are SNHLY and FYNNEI. The length of the CDR3 is 14 residues. The DNA for the CDR3 is TGTGCCAGCAACCTACTGAACTCTGGAAACACCATATATTTT. Translating it yields CASNLLNSGNTIYF.

The genes are TRBV3-1 (or the pseudogene TRBV3-2) and TRBJ2-3; D is ambiguous. This CDR3 contains 13 residues. Per the germline V gene, CDR1 is LGHDT and CDR2 is YNNKEL (reference sequence). Trimming shortened V by 1 base and J by 4 bases, and 6 bases separated the two germline ends. CDR3: CASSQGSSDTQYF. CDR3 sequence (DNA): TGTGCCAGCAGCCAAGGGAGTTCAGATACGCAGTATTTT.

The rearrangement uses TRBV28 and TRBJ2-1; TRBD1 aligns across 10 bases. CDR1 and CDR2 from the germline V gene are MDHEN and SYDVKM. This CDR3 contains 16 residues. With 4 bases clipped from V and 4 bases from J, the junction kept 7 bases outside the gene matches. The CDR3 loop reads CASSSYPGQGYNEQFF. DNA of the CDR3: TGTGCCAGCAGTTCATATCCGGGACAGGGGTACAATGAGCAGTTCTTC.

V is TRBV27 and J is TRBJ1-1; the D gene is possibly TRBD1 (6 bases). Germline CDR1 is MNHEY and CDR2 is SMNVEV (reference sequence). The CDR3 has 15 residues. Trimming pared 4 bases from V and 3 bases from J, leaving 15 bases between. As DNA, the CDR3 is TGTGCCAGCAGTTCCGTCCAGGGGATGTACACTGAAGCTTTCTTT. Translating gives CASSSVQGMYTEAFF.